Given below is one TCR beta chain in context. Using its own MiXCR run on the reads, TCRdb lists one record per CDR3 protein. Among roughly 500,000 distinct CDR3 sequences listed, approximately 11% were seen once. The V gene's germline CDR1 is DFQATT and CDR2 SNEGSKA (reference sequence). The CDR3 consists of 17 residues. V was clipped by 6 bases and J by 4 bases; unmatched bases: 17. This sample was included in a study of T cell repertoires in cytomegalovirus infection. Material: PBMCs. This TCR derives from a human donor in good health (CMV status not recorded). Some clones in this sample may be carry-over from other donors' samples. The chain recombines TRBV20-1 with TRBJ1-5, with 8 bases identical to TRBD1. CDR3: CSALYSPGQGANQPQHF. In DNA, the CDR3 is TGCAGTGCCCTGTATAGCCCCGGGCAGGGGGCGAATCAGCCCCAGCATTTT.